This T cell receptor beta chain is from a study of breast tumors, draining lymph nodes, adjacent tissues. The V gene end was trimmed by 5 bases and the J gene end by 6 bases; junction bases not matched to a gene: 10. The CDR3 consists of 15 residues. Germline V gene data show CDR1 as MDHEN and CDR2 as SYDVKM. TCRdb independently ran MiXCR on the multiplex PCR reads; one entry per CDR3 protein. The table has more than 20,000 distinct CDR3 sequences, approximately 20% seen once. This clonotype was recorded at least ten times. Sequenced material: breast tumor tissue. The V gene is TRBV28, the J gene TRBJ2-7; 10 bases match TRBD2. This receptor was taken from a female donor with breast cancer. Some clones in this sample may be carry-over from other donors' samples. The CDR3 DNA reads TGTGCCAGCAGTCCCCCTCTAGCGGGAGAAAGCGAGCAGTACTTC. Protein product: CASSPPLAGESEQYF.